This TCR beta chain was identified during a study of graft-versus-host responses after intestinal transplantation. The CDR3 loop spans 15 amino acids. The germline V gene has CDR1 LGHNA and CDR2 YNFKEQ. The ends lost 3 bases at V and 6 bases at J; junction bases unmatched: 6. The repertoire was sequenced with immunoSEQ multiplex PCR; TCRdb's copy has only in-frame clones and lacks some. The sample has 80,000 or so clones; approximately 90% are singletons. The sequence was collected from a human patient who received an intestinal transplant, so some T cells may come from the graft donor. The V and J genes are TRBV4-2 and TRBJ2-1; 9 bases are shared with TRBD2. The material was PBMCs, obtained 98 days after intestinal transplantation. CDR3 DNA sequence: TGTGCCAGCAGCCATTGGGCTAGCGGGGTCAATGAGCAGTTCTTC. Amino acid sequence: CASSHWASGVNEQFF.